One and the same sample provided the 5 T cell receptor beta chains below, sequenced in a study of T cell responses to AZD1222 COVID-19 vaccine. Assay used: immunoSEQ multiplex PCR; TCRdb lists only in-frame clones, some missing. Seen here are 100,000 to 140,000 clones, about 89% observed once, and the top ten hold roughly 6.2%. The sample consisted of peripheral blood, taken 28 days after the second AZD1222 dose. These receptors originate from an adult who received the AZD1222 COVID-19 vaccine.

This chain joins TRBV30 and TRBJ1-2, with TRBD1 identical over 7 bases. This CDR3 contains 13 residues. V shed 0 bases and J 3 bases; nucleotides not matched to a gene: 1. Germline lookup yields CDR1 GTSNPN and CDR2 SVGIG (reference sequence). The DNA for the CDR3 is TGTGCCTGGAGTGTAGGGACAGACTATGGCTACACCTTC. It yields the protein CAWSVGTDYGYTF.

The chain joins TRBV6-5 to TRBJ1-2, with D possibly being TRBD1 (6 bases). Between the trimmed V and J ends, which lost 5 bases and 5 bases, there was a span of 18 bases. This CDR3 has 15 residues. From germline, CDR1 is MNHEY and CDR2 SVGAGI. CDR3 protein: CASSQNRVKQYGYTF. In DNA form, the CDR3 reads TGTGCCAGCAGTCAAAACAGGGTAAAGCAGTATGGCTACACCTTC.

V and J are TRBV6-1 and TRBJ1-1; D uncertain. Trimming removed 2 bases from V and 0 bases from J, with 13 bases in between. Germline V lookup: CDR1 MNHNS, CDR2 SASEGT. The CDR3 is made up of 16 amino acids. The CDR3 region has the DNA TGTGCCAGCAGTGAATGGTTAGTGTTGATGAACACTGAAGCTTTCTTT. Translation gives CASSEWLVLMNTEAFF.

The V call is TRBV9, the J call TRBJ1-4; 7 nucleotides align to TRBD1. The germline CDR1 and CDR2 sequences are SGDLS and YYNGEE. Germline trimming cut 3 bases from V and 7 bases from J; bases unmatched to any gene: 3. The CDR3 length is 13 residues. The CDR3 sequence is CASSETGSEKLFF. The CDR3, as DNA: TGTGCCAGCAGCGAGACAGGGAGTGAAAAACTGTTTTTT.

CDR3 amino acids: CASSPAVNTEAFF. The CDR3 DNA is TGTGCCAGCTCACCTGCGGTGAACACTGAAGCTTTCTTT. The genes are TRBV18 and TRBJ1-1; D is unresolved. The CDR3 spans 13 residues. Trimming removed 3 bases from V and 0 bases from J, with 5 bases in between. The germline V gene encodes CDR1 KGHSH and CDR2 LQKENI.